This T cell receptor beta chain was documented in a study of cytomegalovirus exposure and HLA in healthy donors. Points from the study as a whole: In vitro work confirmed that a few CMV-associated chains recognize CMV antigens. Some TCR beta chains (164 of them) were listed as cytomegalovirus-associated. It was found in a later analysis that first-cohort TCR clusters tended to co-occur in the 90 to 150 validation repertoires.

This table comes from immunoSEQ multiplex PCR, and its TCRdb copy is limited to in-frame clones, with some not included. The sample gives 200,000 or so clones, around 90% of which show up once; 1.5% to 2% is in the top ten. Turning to this clone: Antigen specificity is unknown.

CDR1 and CDR2 (germline): MDHEN, SYDVKM. The CDR3 is 15 amino acids. Trimming left V 4 bases short and J 7 bases short, with 17 bases between. Separate from the roughly 630-subject first cohort was the approximately 130-subject validation cohort, to which the donors belonged. The V call is TRBV28, the J call TRBJ2-1; tentative D call: TRBD2 (5 bases). The clonotype comes from a woman aged 18-30 years in good health and CMV-seropositive. Sequencing used PBMCs. Here the CDR3 reads CASSSTPTSMNEQFF. The CDR3 DNA reads TGTGCCAGCAGTTCCACCCCCACTAGTATGAATGAGCAGTTCTTC.